This TCR beta chain comes out of a study of control samples from healthy donors and cancer patients. Some clones are missing from TCRdb's copy, which holds only in-frame ones; the method was immunoSEQ multiplex PCR. The sample lists around 30,000 clones, approximately 91% occurring once. Germline V gene lookup returns CDR1 SGHAT and CDR2 FQNNGV. The V end was cut by 6 bases, the J end by 0 bases, with 17 bases between. This CDR3 is built from 17 residues. Sequencing used PBMCs. This sequence was found in a man aged 45-65 years with lung cancer. The chain is built from TRBV11-2 and TRBJ2-2; D may be TRBD1 or TRBD2 (5 bases each). The CDR3 DNA reads TGTGCCAGCAGTTTAACCGGGACCTACGCGAACACCGGGGAGCTGTTTTTT. Protein product: CASSLTGTYANTGELFF.